These 26 T cell receptor beta chains originate from one sample sequenced in a study of cytomegalovirus exposure and HLA in healthy donors. The PCR had 60 Vbeta and 13 Jbeta primers. Some clones are missing from TCRdb's copy, which holds only in-frame ones; the method was immunoSEQ multiplex PCR. The profile shows 150,000 or so clones, roughly 80% of them singletons. Sequencing input: PBMCs. These receptors came from a woman aged 35 to 49 in good health and CMV-seropositive.

The chain employs TRBV7-9 and TRBJ2-3, with D maybe TRBD2 (5 bases). V was shortened by 2 bases and J by 3 bases, with 9 bases between the two germline ends. The germline gives CDR1 SEHNR, CDR2 FQNEAQ (reference sequence). The CDR3 extends over 14 amino acids. The CDR3 is CASSLRRGTDTQYF. The DNA of the CDR3 is TGTGCCAGCAGCTTACGGCGCGGGACAGATACGCAGTATTTT.

This clone has a single count. This sequence joins TRBV5-8 and TRBJ1-5; D may be TRBD1 (5 bases). The CDR3 is 15 amino acids. The V gene's germline CDR1 is SGHTS and CDR2 YDEGEE. Trimming shortened V by 3 bases and J by 5 bases, and 15 bases separated the two germline ends. For the CDR3, the DNA is TGTGCCAGCAGCTCGGGGGGACGGCCGGATCAGCCCCAGCATTTT. Protein: CASSSGGRPDQPQHF.

This clone was observed a handful of times. The gene calls are TRBV7-6 and TRBJ2-3; TRBD2 agrees at 7 bases. The CDR3 spans 17 residues. The V segment lost 3 bases and the J segment 7 bases; nucleotides outside the gene matches: 16. The germline gives CDR1 SGHVS, CDR2 FNYEAQ. The CDR3 DNA follows: TGTGCCAGCAGCTTTTCGGCTGGCGGGAGTTCGATAAATACGCAGTATTTT. It specifies CASSFSAGGSSINTQYF.

The chain uses TRBV7-3 and TRBJ1-1; the D gene is possibly TRBD1 (6 bases). The CDR3 runs to 15 residues. Germline CDR1 and CDR2: SGHTA and FQGTGA. Trimming removed 0 bases from V and 7 bases from J, with 15 bases in between. The CDR3 reads CASSLTTGIVGEAFF. Here the CDR3 DNA reads TGTGCCAGCAGCTTAACAACAGGGATTGTTGGTGAAGCTTTCTTT.

This sequence joins TRBV28 and TRBJ1-2; tentatively, D is TRBD1 (6 bases). Trimming removed 7 bases from V and 5 bases from J, with 14 bases in between. The CDR3 consists of 13 residues. Germline CDR1 and CDR2: MDHEN and SYDVKM. CDR3 in DNA: TGTGCCAGCAACCCAGGGGACGGTTATGGCTACACCTTC. Translating gives CASNPGDGYGYTF.

The chain uses TRBV5-1 and TRBJ2-3, with 11 nucleotides matching TRBD2. V shed 4 bases and J 3 bases; nucleotides not matched to a gene: 13. The CDR3 spans 18 residues. Germline V gene sequence: CDR1 SGHRS, CDR2 YFSETQ. The CDR3 spells CASSIRSTSGTVTDTQYF. The CDR3 DNA is TGCGCCAGCAGCATTCGTTCGACTAGCGGGACCGTAACAGATACGCAGTATTTT.

CDR3 DNA: TGTGCCAGTAGTATCCGACAGGGGATGAACACTGAAGCTTTCTTT. Residues: CASSIRQGMNTEAFF. The gene calls are TRBV19 and TRBJ1-1; 8 bases match TRBD1. CDR3 size: 15 residues. V lost 3 bases and J lost 0; bases outside the gene matches: 3. CDR1 and CDR2 from the germline V gene are LNHDA and SQIVND (reference sequence). The full variable domain, rest sourced from reference TRBV19 and TRBJ1-1, is DGGITQSPKYLFRKEGQNVTLSCEQNLNHDAMYWYRQDPGQGLRLIYYSQIVNDFQKGDIAEGYSVSREKKESFPLTVTSAQKNPTAFYLCASSIRQGMNTEAFFGQGTRLTVV.

The chain joins TRBV7-8 to TRBJ1-1, with D possibly TRBD1 on 5 matching bases. The V end was cut by 4 bases, the J end by 6 bases, with 12 bases between. The germline V gene encodes CDR1 SGHVS and CDR2 FQNEAQ. This CDR3 contains 13 residues. CDR3 nucleotide sequence: TGTGCCAGCAGCTCGCGGGGGTTACCTGAAGCTTTCTTT. This translates into CASSSRGLPEAFF.

The genes are TRBV5-6 and TRBJ2-5; a weak D match, TRBD1 (5 bases). Germline V gives CDR1 SGHDT, CDR2 YYEEEE. The CDR3 length is 14 residues. V was trimmed by 4 bases and J by 5 bases, leaving 15 bases between them. CDR3 DNA sequence: TGTGCCAGCAGCCCTCTCGGGCAGGGTGAGACCCAGTACTTC. It is translated as CASSPLGQGETQYF.

This chain joins TRBV14 and TRBJ1-2, with 7 nucleotides matching TRBD1. The ends lost 4 bases at V and 7 bases at J; junction bases unmatched: 6. Germline V gene sequence: CDR1 SGHDN, CDR2 FVKESK. The CDR3 contains 13 residues. The CDR3 coding sequence is TGTGCCAGCAGCCCATCGACAGGGAGTGGCTACACCTTC. Translating gives CASSPSTGSGYTF. Full variable domain (missing parts from reference TRBV14 and TRBJ1-2): EAGVTQFPSHSVIEKGQTVTLRCDPISGHDNLYWYRRVMGKEIKFLLHFVKESKQDESGMPNNRFLAERTGGTYSTLKVQPAELEDSGVYFCASSPSTGSGYTFGSGTRLTVV.

This clone was seen once. The V call is TRBV28, the J call TRBJ2-1; D gene ambiguous. CDR3 length equals 11 residues. V was cut by 6 bases and J by 5 bases, with 5 bases left in between. Germline V gene lookup returns CDR1 MDHEN and CDR2 SYDVKM. CDR3 residues: CASSTNNEQFF. CDR3 sequence (DNA): TGTGCCAGCAGCACAAACAATGAGCAGTTCTTC.

J is TRBJ2-4 and V is TRBV19, with TRBD2 matching 12 bases. The junction had 3 bases not matched to a gene; V was cut back by 5 bases and J by 7 bases. The CDR3 has 14 residues. The germline gives CDR1 LNHDA, CDR2 SQIVND (reference sequence). The CDR3 DNA is TGTGCCAGTAGTCCTAGCGGGAGGGGGAACATTCAGTACTTC. It translates to CASSPSGRGNIQYF.

V gene TRBV28 combines with J gene TRBJ2-5; 11 bases match TRBD2. The V gene end was trimmed by 6 bases and the J gene end by 2 bases; junction bases not matched to a gene: 8. Germline loops: CDR1 MDHEN, CDR2 SYDVKM. The CDR3 is made up of 16 amino acids. CDR3 coding DNA: TGTGCCAGCAGCCGACCCGGGACTAGCGGACAAGAGACCCAGTACTTC. Translated: CASSRPGTSGQETQYF.

The CDR3 region is CASSSIRNEQFF. CDR3 in DNA: TGTGCCAGCAGCTCTATACGTAATGAGCAGTTCTTC. This rearrangement joins TRBV7-9 to TRBJ2-1; D is undetermined. Germline V gives CDR1 SEHNR, CDR2 FQNEAQ (reference sequence). The CDR3 is 12 residues long. Between the trimmed V and J ends, which lost 4 bases and 7 bases, there was a span of 8 bases.

V is TRBV7-8 and J is TRBJ2-5; 7 positions match TRBD1. Gene TRBJ2-7 matches the end of the DNA better, so the J call may be wrong. The germline V gene encodes CDR1 SGHVS and CDR2 FQNEAQ. CDR3 length: 14 amino acids. The CDR3, as DNA: TGTGCCAGCAGCCGACAGGGCGACCCCTACGAGCAGTACTTC. Translation gives CASSRQGDPYEQYF.

The chain is built from TRBV11-2 and TRBJ2-7; D is unresolved. Trimming cost V 2 bases and J 7 bases, with 15 bases left between them. The CDR3 loop spans 14 amino acids. The germline CDR1 and CDR2 sequences are SGHAT and FQNNGV. CDR3 nucleotides: TGTGCCAGCAGCTTATTCCCCTCCGTGTATGAGCAGTACTTC. Its protein product is CASSLFPSVYEQYF.

This chain connects TRBV7-2 to TRBJ1-1; 9 bases agree with TRBD1. CDR1 and CDR2 (germline): SGHTA, FQGNSA. V gave up 1 base and J gave up 10 bases; unmatched junction bases: 10. CDR3 length: 15 amino acids. CDR3 protein: CASSLVAVGQGIAFF. Written as DNA, the CDR3 is TGTGCCAGCAGCTTAGTTGCGGTGGGACAGGGAATAGCTTTCTTT.

By sample fraction, this clone is medium-sized (0.01 to 0.1%). The chain employs TRBV28 and TRBJ1-1; D is uncertain. Germline CDR1 and CDR2: MDHEN and SYDVKM. This CDR3 contains 14 residues. The V gene lost 1 base and the J gene lost 1 base, with 7 bases spanning the gap. The CDR3 bases are TGTGCCAGCAGTTTATCTCTCCCGAACACTGAAGCTTTCTTT. Translating it yields CASSLSLPNTEAFF.

V usage is TRBV7-8 and J usage is TRBJ2-5; TRBD2 is a possible D gene (5 bases). The closer fit of TRBJ2-7 to the DNA end suggests the J call may be wrong. CDR1 and CDR2 from the germline V gene are SGHVS and FQNEAQ. This CDR3 is built from 15 residues. The CDR3, as DNA: TGTGCCAGCAGTCCGAGGGCCCAACCCTCCTACGAGCAGTACTTC. It specifies CASSPRAQPSYEQYF.

This chain uses TRBV18 with TRBJ2-3; 11 bases match TRBD2. This CDR3 region has 16 residues. V lost 5 bases and J lost 2; bases outside the gene matches: 6. The germline gives CDR1 KGHSH, CDR2 LQKENI. This chain's CDR3 is CASSSRTSGYTDTQYF. The CDR3 DNA is TGTGCCAGCTCATCCCGGACTAGCGGGTACACAGATACGCAGTATTTT.

CDR3 in DNA: TGTGCCAGCAGCTTCTACCGGGACAGCTATGGCTACACCTTC. Its protein product is CASSFYRDSYGYTF. This sequence joins TRBV7-2 and TRBJ1-2, with 7 bases aligning to TRBD1. This CDR3 is 14 amino acids long. Germline lookup yields CDR1 SGHTA and CDR2 FQGNSA. Trimming at V came to 3 bases and at J to 4 bases, leaving 5 bases not matched to a gene.

J is TRBJ2-3 and V is TRBV28; 7 nucleotides agree with TRBD1. The CDR3 is 15 amino acids. J was trimmed by 4 bases and V by 8 bases; bases with no gene match: 12. The germline V gene encodes CDR1 MDHEN and CDR2 SYDVKM. CDR3 in amino acids: CASPQTGIPPDTQYF. DNA for the CDR3: TGTGCCAGCCCTCAGACAGGGATCCCCCCAGATACGCAGTATTTT.

The chain carries TRBV4-3 and TRBJ2-7; 11 bases fit TRBD1. This CDR3 has 16 residues. Germline V gives CDR1 LGHNA, CDR2 YSLEER. The V segment lost 0 bases and the J segment 7 bases; nucleotides outside the gene matches: 8. The CDR3 DNA reads as TGCGCCAGCAGCCAAGATGTAGGACAGGGGGCGTCAGAGCAGTACTTC. Protein product: CASSQDVGQGASEQYF.

This clone appeared once. The CDR3 nucleotides read TGTGCCAGCTCACCACGGTTGACAGGGGGTGCGGGGTCTGAAGCTTTCTTT. Translated: CASSPRLTGGAGSEAFF. The J gene is TRBJ1-1, the V gene TRBV18; 9 bases fit TRBD1. This CDR3 has 17 residues. With 1 base clipped from V and 6 bases from J, the junction kept 12 bases outside the gene matches. Germline assignment: CDR1 KGHSH and CDR2 LQKENI.

The chain has TRBV28 and TRBJ2-1; 8 nucleotides match TRBD1. After removal of 4 bases from V and 3 bases from J, the junction contained 5 bases not matched to a gene. The CDR3 has 15 amino acids. The V gene's germline CDR1 is MDHEN and CDR2 SYDVKM. The CDR3 nucleotides read TGTGCCAGCAGTTACCTCGGACAGGGCTACAATGAGCAGTTCTTC. Residues: CASSYLGQGYNEQFF.

In its sample, this clone was seen a few times. The rearrangement links TRBV5-4 to TRBJ2-1; D possibly corresponds to TRBD2 (5 bases). The CDR3 length is 13 residues. Trimming shortened V by 2 bases and J by 3 bases, and 6 bases separated the two germline ends. Germline CDR1 reads SGHNT; CDR2 reads YYREEE (reference sequence). The CDR3 sequence is CASSLGSYNEQFF. The CDR3 DNA follows: TGTGCCAGCAGCTTAGGGAGCTACAATGAGCAGTTCTTC. Full variable domain (missing parts from reference TRBV5-4 and TRBJ2-1): ETGVTQSPTHLIKTRGQQVTLRCSSQSGHNTVSWYQQALGQGPQFIFQYYREEENGRGNFPPRFSGLQFPNYSSELNVNALELDDSALYLCASSLGSYNEQFFGPGTRLTVL.